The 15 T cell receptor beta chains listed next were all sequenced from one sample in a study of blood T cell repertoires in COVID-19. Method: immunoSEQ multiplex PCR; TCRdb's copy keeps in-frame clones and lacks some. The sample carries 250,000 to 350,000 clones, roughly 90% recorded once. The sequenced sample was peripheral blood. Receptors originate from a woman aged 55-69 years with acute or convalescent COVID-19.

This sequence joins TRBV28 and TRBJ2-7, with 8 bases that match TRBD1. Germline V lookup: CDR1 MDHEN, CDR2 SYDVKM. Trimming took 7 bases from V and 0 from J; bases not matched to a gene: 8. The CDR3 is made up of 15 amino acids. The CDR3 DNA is TGTGCCAGCATCGCAGGGGGCGACAGCTCCTACGAGCAGTACTTC. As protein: CASIAGGDSSYEQYF. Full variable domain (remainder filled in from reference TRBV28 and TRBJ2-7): DVKVTQSSRYLVKRTGEKVFLECVQDMDHENMFWYRQDPGLGLRLIYFSYDVKMKEKGDIPEGYSVSREKKERFSLILESASTNQTSMYLCASIAGGDSSYEQYFGPGTRLTVT.

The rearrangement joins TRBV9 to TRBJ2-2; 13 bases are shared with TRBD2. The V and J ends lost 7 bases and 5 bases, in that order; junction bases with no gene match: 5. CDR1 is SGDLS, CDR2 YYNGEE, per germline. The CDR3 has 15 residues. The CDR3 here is CASAPGLAGTGELFF. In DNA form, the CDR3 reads TGTGCCAGCGCCCCGGGACTAGCGGGGACCGGGGAGCTGTTTTTT.

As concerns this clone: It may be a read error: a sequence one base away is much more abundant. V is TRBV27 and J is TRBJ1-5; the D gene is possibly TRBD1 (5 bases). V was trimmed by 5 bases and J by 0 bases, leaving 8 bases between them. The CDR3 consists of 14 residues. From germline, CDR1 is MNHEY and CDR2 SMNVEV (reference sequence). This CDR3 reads CASSPRDSNQPQHF. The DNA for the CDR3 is TGTGCCAGCAGTCCCAGGGATAGCAATCAGCCCCAGCATTTT.

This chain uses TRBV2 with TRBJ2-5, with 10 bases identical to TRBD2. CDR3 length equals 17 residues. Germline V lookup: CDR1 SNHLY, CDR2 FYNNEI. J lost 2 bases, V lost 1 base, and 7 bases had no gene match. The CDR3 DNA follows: TGTGCCAGCAGTGAAGGTGAGGCTAGCGGGGGACAAGAGACCCAGTACTTC. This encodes CASSEGEASGGQETQYF.

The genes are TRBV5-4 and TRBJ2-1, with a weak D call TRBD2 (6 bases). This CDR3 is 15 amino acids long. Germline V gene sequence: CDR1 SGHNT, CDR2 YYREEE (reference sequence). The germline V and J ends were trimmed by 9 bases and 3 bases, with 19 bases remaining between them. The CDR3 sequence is CATVAGVGGYNEQFF. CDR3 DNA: TGTGCCACGGTAGCAGGCGTGGGGGGCTACAATGAGCAGTTCTTC.

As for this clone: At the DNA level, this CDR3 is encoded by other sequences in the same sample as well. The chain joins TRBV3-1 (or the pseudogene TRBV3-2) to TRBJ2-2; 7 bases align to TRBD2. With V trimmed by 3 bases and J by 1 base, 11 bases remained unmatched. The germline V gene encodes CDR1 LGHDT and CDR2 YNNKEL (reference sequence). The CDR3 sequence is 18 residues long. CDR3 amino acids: CASSQRLAENLNTGELFF. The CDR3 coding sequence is TGTGCCAGCAGCCAGCGACTAGCAGAAAACCTGAACACCGGGGAGCTGTTTTTT.

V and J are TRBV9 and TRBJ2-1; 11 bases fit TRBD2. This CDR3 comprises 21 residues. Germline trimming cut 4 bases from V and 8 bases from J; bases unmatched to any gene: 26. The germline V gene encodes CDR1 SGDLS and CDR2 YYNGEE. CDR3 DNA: TGTGCCAGCAGCTTCCCCCGGAGTTCTAGCGGGAGGAGGTCCGACCTGGATGAGCAGTTCTTC. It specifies CASSFPRSSSGRRSDLDEQFF.

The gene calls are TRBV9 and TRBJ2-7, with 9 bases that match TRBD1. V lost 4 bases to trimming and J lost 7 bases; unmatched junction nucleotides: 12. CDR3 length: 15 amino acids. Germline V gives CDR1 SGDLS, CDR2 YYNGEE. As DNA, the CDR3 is TGTGCCAGCAGCACGACCGGGACAGGGCTCTCTGAGCAGTACTTC. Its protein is CASSTTGTGLSEQYF. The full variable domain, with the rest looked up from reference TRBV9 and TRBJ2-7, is DSGVTQTPKHLITATGQRVTLRCSPRSGDLSVYWYQQSLDQGLQFLIQYYNGEERAKGNILERFSAQQFPDLHSELNLSSLELGDSALYFCASSTTGTGLSEQYFGPGTRLTVT.

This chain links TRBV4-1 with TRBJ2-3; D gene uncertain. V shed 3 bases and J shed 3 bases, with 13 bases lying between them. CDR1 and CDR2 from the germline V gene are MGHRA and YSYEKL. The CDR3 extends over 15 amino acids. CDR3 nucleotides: TGCGCCAGCAGCCAGACACAGTTCACGACAGATACGCAGTATTTT. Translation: CASSQTQFTTDTQYF.

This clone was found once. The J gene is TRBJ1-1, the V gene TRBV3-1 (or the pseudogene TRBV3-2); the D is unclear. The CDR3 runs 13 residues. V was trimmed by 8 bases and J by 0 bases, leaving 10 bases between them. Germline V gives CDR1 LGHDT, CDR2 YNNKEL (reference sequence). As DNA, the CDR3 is TGTGCCAGCGGGCATATAATGAACACTGAAGCTTTCTTT. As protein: CASGHIMNTEAFF.

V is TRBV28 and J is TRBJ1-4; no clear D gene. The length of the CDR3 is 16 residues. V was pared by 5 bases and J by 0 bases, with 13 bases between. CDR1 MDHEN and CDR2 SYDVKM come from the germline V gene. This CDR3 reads CASSPRGQATNEKLFF. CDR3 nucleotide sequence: TGTGCCAGCAGTCCCCGTGGGCAGGCAACTAATGAAAAACTGTTTTTT.

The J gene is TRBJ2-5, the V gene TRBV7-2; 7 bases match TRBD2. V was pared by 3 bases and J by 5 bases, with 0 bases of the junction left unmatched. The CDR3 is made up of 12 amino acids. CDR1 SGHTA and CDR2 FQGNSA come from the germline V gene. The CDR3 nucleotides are TGTGCCAGCAGCTTCGGGGGGGAGACCCAGTACTTC. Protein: CASSFGGETQYF.

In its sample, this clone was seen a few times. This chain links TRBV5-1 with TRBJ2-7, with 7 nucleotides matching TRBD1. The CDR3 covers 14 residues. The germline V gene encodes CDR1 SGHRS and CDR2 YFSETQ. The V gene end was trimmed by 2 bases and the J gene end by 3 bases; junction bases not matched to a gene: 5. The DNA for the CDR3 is TGCGCCAGCAGCTTAAACAGGGGAGTCTACGAGCAGTACTTC. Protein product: CASSLNRGVYEQYF.

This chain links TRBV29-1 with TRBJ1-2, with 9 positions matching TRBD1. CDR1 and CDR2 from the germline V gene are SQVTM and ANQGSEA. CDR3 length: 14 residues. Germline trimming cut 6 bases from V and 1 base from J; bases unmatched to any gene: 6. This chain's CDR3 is CSVSWGQGNYGYTF. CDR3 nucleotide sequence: TGCAGCGTCAGTTGGGGACAGGGTAACTATGGCTACACCTTC.

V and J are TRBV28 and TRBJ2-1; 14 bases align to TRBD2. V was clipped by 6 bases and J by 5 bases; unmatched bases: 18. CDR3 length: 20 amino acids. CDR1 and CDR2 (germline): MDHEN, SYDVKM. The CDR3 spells CASSYTRATSGRVGDNEQFF. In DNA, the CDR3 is TGTGCCAGCAGCTATACCCGGGCGACTAGCGGGAGGGTCGGGGACAATGAGCAGTTCTTC.